A single sample is the source of the 24 T cell receptor beta chains below, sequenced in a study of cytomegalovirus exposure and HLA in healthy donors. The PCR used 60 Vbeta and 13 Jbeta primers. Clones were read by immunoSEQ multiplex PCR, and TCRdb kept only the in-frame ones, dropping some. The repertoire includes roughly 150,000 clones, about 80% of them detected once, and 1% sits in the top ten. Sequenced sample: PBMCs. These receptors were obtained from a woman in her thirties or forties in good health and CMV-seronegative.

The chain joins TRBV30 to TRBJ2-3, with 7 positions matching TRBD2. The CDR3 consists of 15 residues. Germline V gene sequence: CDR1 GTSNPN, CDR2 SVGIG (reference sequence). V shed 2 bases, J shed 3 bases, and the junction held 8 bases outside the gene matches. The CDR3 region has the DNA TGTGCCTGGAGTAAGGGCGCGGGAGAGACAGATACGCAGTATTTT. Encoded protein: CAWSKGAGETDTQYF.

The chain uses TRBV5-6 and TRBJ2-1, with D possibly being TRBD1 (5 bases). CDR1 is SGHDT and CDR2 is YYEEEE in the germline V gene. Between the trimmed V and J ends, which lost 4 bases and 7 bases, there was a span of 12 bases. CDR3 length equals 13 residues. CDR3 region: CASSPARTNEQFF. For the CDR3, the DNA is TGTGCCAGCAGCCCGGCACGGACAAATGAGCAGTTCTTC.

This chain uses TRBV13 with TRBJ1-3; no firm D call. The CDR3 is 16 amino acids. V shed 5 bases and J shed 3 bases, with 17 bases lying between them. The germline V gene has CDR1 PRHDT and CDR2 FYEKMQ (reference sequence). In nucleotides, the CDR3 is TGTGCCAGCAGCCCCCCGAGCGGGGTGTTTGGAAACACCATATATTTT. This sequence encodes CASSPPSGVFGNTIYF.

There are a few counts of this clone. The V gene is TRBV28, the J gene TRBJ2-6; 8 nucleotides agree with TRBD1. The CDR3 spans 19 residues. Germline V gene data show CDR1 as MDHEN and CDR2 as SYDVKM. The trim removed 2 bases at V and 0 bases at J, leaving 9 bases unmatched. CDR3 region: CASSLRQGRQGSGANVLTF. CDR3 sequence (DNA): TGTGCCAGCAGTTTAAGACAGGGGCGACAGGGCTCTGGGGCCAACGTCCTGACTTTC. Looking up the rest from reference TRBV28 and TRBJ2-6 gives the full variable domain: DVKVTQSSRYLVKRTGEKVFLECVQDMDHENMFWYRQDPGLGLRLIYFSYDVKMKEKGDIPEGYSVSREKKERFSLILESASTNQTSMYLCASSLRQGRQGSGANVLTFGAGSRLTVL.

This sequence joins TRBV10-1 and TRBJ2-6; tentatively, D is TRBD1 (5 bases). Germline values: CDR1 WNHNN, CDR2 SYGVQD (reference sequence). V lost 9 bases and J 0 bases, leaving 12 bases between the germline ends. The CDR3 runs to 15 residues. This CDR3 is CASQGLFSGANVLTF. Here the CDR3 DNA reads TGCGCCAGTCAGGGCCTTTTCTCTGGGGCCAACGTCCTGACTTTC.

The chain carries TRBV5-1 and TRBJ2-3; the D gene is possibly TRBD2 (5 bases). V was trimmed by 4 bases and J by 5 bases, leaving 8 bases between them. The CDR3 is made up of 12 amino acids. Germline V gives CDR1 SGHRS, CDR2 YFSETQ. The CDR3 sequence: CASSERGDTQYF. The CDR3 DNA follows: TGCGCCAGCAGCGAACGGGGAGATACGCAGTATTTT.

The chain joins TRBV9 to TRBJ2-7; a possible D gene is TRBD1 (6 bases). The CDR3 runs to 15 residues. Trimming left V 0 bases short and J 7 bases short, with 17 bases between. The germline CDR1 and CDR2 sequences are SGDLS and YYNGEE. The chain's CDR3 is CASSVEVSWGREQYF. As DNA, the CDR3 is TGTGCCAGCAGCGTAGAAGTCTCGTGGGGGCGGGAGCAGTACTTC.

The chain has TRBV5-1 and TRBJ2-5, with TRBD2 as a possible D gene (7 bases). The CDR3 contains 15 residues. Germline CDR1 is SGHRS and CDR2 is YFSETQ. Trimming took 0 bases from V and 0 from J, leaving 9 bases between them. The CDR3 spells CASSLAGGHQETQYF. In nucleotides, the CDR3 is TGCGCCAGCAGCTTGGCGGGGGGCCACCAAGAGACCCAGTACTTC.

The chain employs TRBV15 and TRBJ1-2; no definite D call. Trimming cost V 0 bases and J 9 bases, with 23 bases left between them. Per germline, CDR1 LNHNV and CDR2 YYDKDF (reference sequence). The CDR3 has 17 residues. CDR3 sequence reads: CATSRDLIRSAPGSYTF. In DNA, the CDR3 is TGTGCCACCAGCAGAGATCTTATCCGGTCGGCTCCCGGGAGCTACACCTTC. Together with reference TRBV15 and TRBJ1-2, the CDR3 gives the full variable domain: DAMVIQNPRYQVTQFGKPVTLSCSQTLNHNVMYWYQQKSSQAPKLLFHYYDKDFNNEADTPDNFQSRRPNTSFCFLDIRSPGLGDTAMYLCATSRDLIRSAPGSYTFGSGTRLTVV.

V is TRBV7-3 and J is TRBJ2-2, with 9 positions matching TRBD1. Unmatched junction bases numbered 10, after V lost 4 bases and J lost 7 bases. CDR1 SGHTA and CDR2 FQGTGA come from the germline V gene. This CDR3 region has 16 residues. The CDR3 region is CASSSRTGADNGELFF. In DNA, the CDR3 is TGTGCCAGCAGCTCAAGGACAGGGGCAGATAACGGGGAGCTGTTTTTT.

V gene TRBV15 combines with J gene TRBJ2-7; 9 nucleotides line up with TRBD2. CDR3 length: 20 residues. Germline V CDR1 and CDR2: LNHNV, YYDKDF (reference sequence). V gave up 1 base and J gave up 0 bases; unmatched junction bases: 16. The CDR3 is CATSRGRSGRIRDFSYEQYF. The CDR3 DNA is TGTGCCACCAGCAGAGGCAGGAGCGGGAGGATCCGGGACTTCTCCTACGAGCAGTACTTC.

The chain has TRBV29-1 and TRBJ2-7; 9 bases are a match to TRBD1. The V gene end was trimmed by 4 bases and the J gene end by 5 bases; junction bases not matched to a gene: 15. The CDR3 runs 16 residues. Germline V gives CDR1 SQVTM, CDR2 ANQGSEA. The chain's CDR3 is CSVGGQGEFGGDEQYF. CDR3 in DNA: TGCAGCGTTGGGGGACAGGGAGAGTTTGGCGGGGACGAGCAGTACTTC.

The J gene is TRBJ2-1, the V gene TRBV29-1; D not certain. Looked up from germline, CDR1 is SQVTM and CDR2 is ANQGSEA. The CDR3 length is 11 residues. Trimming left V 5 bases short and J 7 bases short, with 9 bases between. CDR3 nucleotide sequence: TGCAGCGTTCCTGACTCTAATGAGCAGTTCTTC. Its protein is CSVPDSNEQFF.

This chain connects TRBV27 to TRBJ2-1, with unresolved D. The V end lost 7 bases, the J end lost 6 bases, and 13 bases lay between the germline ends. Germline CDR1 is MNHEY and CDR2 is SMNVEV (reference sequence). The CDR3 is 13 residues long. CDR3 nucleotides: TGTGCCAGCACCCTCCTAGGTTCCAATGAGCAGTTCTTC. This translates into CASTLLGSNEQFF.

This clone was counted a few times. This chain links TRBV5-6 with TRBJ2-1; a possible D gene is TRBD1 (6 bases). This CDR3 spans 15 amino acids. CDR1 is SGHDT and CDR2 is YYEEEE in the germline V gene. V dropped 1 base and J dropped 0 bases, with 8 bases sitting between them. The CDR3 spells CASSLQGSSYNEQFF. The DNA of the CDR3 is TGTGCCAGCAGCTTGCAGGGGAGCTCCTACAATGAGCAGTTCTTC.

This chain uses TRBV19 with TRBJ1-4; 7 bases align to TRBD1. The germline gives CDR1 LNHDA, CDR2 SQIVND (reference sequence). The V and J ends lost 10 bases and 0 bases, in that order; junction bases with no gene match: 8. The CDR3 runs 15 residues. The CDR3 reads CATRTGDATNEKLFF. The CDR3 DNA is TGTGCCACAAGGACAGGAGACGCAACTAATGAAAAACTGTTTTTT.

V usage is TRBV30 and J usage is TRBJ1-3; tentatively, D is TRBD1 (5 bases). The CDR3 is made up of 16 amino acids. Trimming cost V 3 bases and J 4 bases, with 19 bases left between them. Germline lookup yields CDR1 GTSNPN and CDR2 SVGIG (reference sequence). DNA for the CDR3: TGTGCCTGGAGCATGTTGGGGGGGTGGGGAGGAAACACCATATATTTT. Protein sequence: CAWSMLGGWGGNTIYF. Combining the CDR3 with reference TRBV30 and TRBJ1-3 gives the whole variable domain SQTIHQWPATLVQPVGSPLSLECTVEGTSNPNLYWYRQAAGRGLQLLFYSVGIGQISSEVPQNLSASRPQDRQFILSSKKLLLSDSGFYLCAWSMLGGWGGNTIYFGEGSWLTVV.

The chain employs TRBV15 and TRBJ1-1, with a possible D match to TRBD1 (5 bases). CDR3 length: 13 amino acids. V lost 6 bases and J 1 base, leaving 9 bases between the germline ends. The V gene's germline CDR1 is LNHNV and CDR2 YYDKDF (reference sequence). CDR3 residues: CATRGRENTEAFF. For the CDR3, the DNA is TGTGCCACCAGGGGCAGGGAGAACACTGAAGCTTTCTTT.

The V gene is TRBV19, the J gene TRBJ2-7, with a possible D match to TRBD2 (6 bases). CDR1 and CDR2 (germline): LNHDA, SQIVND (reference sequence). CDR3 size: 15 residues. With 3 bases removed from V and 2 bases from J, the gap between germline ends came to 14 bases. CDR3 sequence (DNA): TGTGCCAGTAGTATCGGTGGGCTAGCGACCTACGAGCAGTACTTC. This codes for CASSIGGLATYEQYF.

This clone has just one count. The CDR3 protein is CATSRDGRDSDTQYF. CDR3 DNA: TGTGCCACCAGCAGAGATGGGAGGGATTCAGATACGCAGTATTTT. J is TRBJ2-3 and V is TRBV15; 7 bases fit TRBD2. Germline CDR1 LNHNV, CDR2 YYDKDF (reference sequence). CDR3 length equals 15 residues. After removal of 0 bases from V and 4 bases from J, the junction contained 4 bases not matched to a gene. Full variable domain (outside the CDR3, taken from reference TRBV15 and TRBJ2-3): DAMVIQNPRYQVTQFGKPVTLSCSQTLNHNVMYWYQQKSSQAPKLLFHYYDKDFNNEADTPDNFQSRRPNTSFCFLDIRSPGLGDTAMYLCATSRDGRDSDTQYFGPGTRLTVL.

The J gene is TRBJ1-5, the V gene TRBV7-8; 8 bases align to TRBD1. The V gene's germline CDR1 is SGHVS and CDR2 FQNEAQ. Trimming at V came to 3 bases and at J to 11 bases, leaving 9 bases not matched to a gene. The CDR3 length is 14 residues. The chain's CDR3 is CASSFLTGEVAQHF. The CDR3 bases are TGTGCCAGCAGCTTTTTGACAGGGGAGGTTGCCCAGCATTTT. The full variable domain, with the rest looked up from reference TRBV7-8 and TRBJ1-5, is GAGVSQSPRYKVAKRGQDVALRCDPISGHVSLFWYQQALGQGPEFLTYFQNEAQLDKSGLPSDRFFAERPEGSVSTLKIQRTQQEDSAVYLCASSFLTGEVAQHFGDGTRLSIL.

V and J are TRBV14 and TRBJ2-1; 7 nucleotides line up with TRBD1. Germline CDR1 and CDR2: SGHDN and FVKESK. This CDR3 has 16 amino acids. The V and J ends lost 4 bases and 4 bases, in that order; junction bases with no gene match: 10. CDR3: CASSLDDRALYNEQFF. In DNA form, the CDR3 reads TGTGCCAGCAGCCTAGACGACAGGGCTTTATACAATGAGCAGTTCTTC.

This clone was detected only a few times. The chain has TRBV21-1 and TRBJ2-1; the tabulated D call, TRBD2, remains unverified against the DNA. TRBV21-1 is assigned pseudogene status. The CDR3 has 16 amino acids. The CDR3 is CASSPRTSGSLNEQFF. In nucleotides, the CDR3 is TGTGCCAGCAGCCCCCGGACTAGCGGGAGTCTCAATGAGCAGTTCTTC.

The V gene is TRBV30, the J gene TRBJ1-4; TRBD1 aligns across 7 bases. The length of the CDR3 is 14 residues. Unmatched junction bases numbered 4, after V lost 1 base and J lost 5 bases. Germline lookup yields CDR1 GTSNPN and CDR2 SVGIG (reference sequence). The CDR3 bases are TGTGCCTGGAGTGCCGGGACAGTCAATGAAAAACTGTTTTTT. It specifies CAWSAGTVNEKLFF.